The 2 T cell receptor beta chains listed next were all sequenced from one sample in a study of T cell changes during pregnancy in multiple sclerosis. The table came from immunoSEQ multiplex PCR; TCRdb's copy has only in-frame clones and leaves some out. This sample has about 50,000 clones, with approximately 90% found just once. The source material was CD4+ T cells from peripheral blood mononuclear cells, sampled after pregnancy. These receptors all stem from a female donor with multiple sclerosis, enrolled in a pregnancy study.

J is TRBJ2-5 and V is TRBV5-1, with TRBD2 matching 7 bases. Germline V gene sequence: CDR1 SGHRS, CDR2 YFSETQ. The CDR3 extends over 13 amino acids. Germline trimming cut 4 bases from V and 3 bases from J; bases unmatched to any gene: 3. CDR3 amino acids: CASSRAGEETQYF. The CDR3 DNA is TGCGCCAGCAGCCGGGCGGGAGAAGAGACCCAGTACTTC.

The CDR3 sequence is CASSFGQGRTGNTIYF. The CDR3 DNA reads as TGTGCCAGCAGCTTCGGGCAGGGCCGGACTGGAAACACCATATATTTT. V usage is TRBV5-4 and J usage is TRBJ1-3; D is perhaps TRBD1 (5 bases). V was trimmed by 2 bases and J by 2 bases, leaving 14 bases between them. CDR1 is SGHNT and CDR2 is YYREEE in the germline V gene (reference sequence). The CDR3 extends over 16 amino acids.